The rows below give T cell receptor beta chains drawn from one sample of a study of CD8+CD57+ T cells in acquired aplastic anemia. TCRdb recomputed calls from the reads with MiXCR, one row per CDR3 protein. The repertoire holds around 80,000 distinct CDR3 sequences, with 70% as singletons. The sequenced material came from sorted CD4+, CD8+, or CD8+CD57+ T cells (not recorded which) from PBMCs. The receptors were sampled from a human donor with aplastic anemia. Both conserved end residues are part of each CDR3. Rows give clone size only sometimes, using once, few, many, or a class for an expanded clone.

CDR3: CAWSPLWNTDTQYF; V: TRBV30; size: NA
CDR3: CASMDGGYTF; V: TRBV2; size: NA
CDR3: CATRAGGNYEQFF; V: TRBV24-1; size: few
CDR3: CASSLTGGQSAGELFF; V: TRBV11-2; size: NA
CDR3: CATSLRSYNEQFF; V: TRBV15; size: few
CDR3: CATSRTGLKDSPLHF; V: TRBV15; size: NA
CDR3: CATSRDRLTNEKLFF; V: TRBV15; size: NA
CDR3: CAISAGGEKSPLHF; V: TRBV10-3; size: few
CDR3: CASSGLAGGANIQYF; V: TRBV2; size: NA
CDR3: CAISESIRTAYEQYF; V: TRBV2; size: NA
CDR3: CASSEIGRIAPSNNEQFF; V: TRBV10-2; size: NA
CDR3: CATSTLVGGYEQYF; V: TRBV15; size: NA
CDR3: CASSLGQGTSSYEQYF; V: TRBV5-5; size: many
CDR3: CASSKRVAETYEQYF; V: TRBV19; size: NA
CDR3: CASSDPGQGNTGELFF; V: TRBV6-4; size: NA
CDR3: CASNWGQGTGQPQHF; V: TRBV19; size: few
CDR3: CSVRVGGEQFF; V: TRBV29-1; size: few
CDR3: CASSPKLPTGMNTEAFF; V: TRBV11-1; size: once
CDR3: CASSLVTGWELFF; V: TRBV2; size: NA
CDR3: CATSETGLAYEQYF; V: TRBV14; size: NA
CDR3: CSALGLAGEGETQYF; V: TRBV20-1; size: NA
CDR3: CSATGKPSNTEAFF; V: TRBV29-1; size: NA
CDR3: CASKEFPYQETQYF; V: TRBV2; size: NA
CDR3: CSVERGWETQYF; V: TRBV29-1; size: NA
CDR3: CASRRTGLYGYTF; V: TRBV9; size: NA
CDR3: CATSDSPGGVGGETQYF; V: TRBV24-1; size: NA
CDR3: CASSLGGMDGYTF; V: TRBV7-8; size: few
CDR3: CSAHFGTGPYEQYF; V: TRBV20-1; size: few
CDR3: CAISDLAGIANQPQHF; V: TRBV10-3; size: NA
CDR3: CASSLEGSLYEQYF; V: TRBV5-5; size: many
CDR3: CAISESGLPGWDQYF; V: TRBV10-3; size: few
CDR3: CASSGAGRGNQPQHF; V: TRBV25-1; size: NA
CDR3: CASSLVGGGVNEQFF; V: TRBV11-2; size: NA
CDR3: CAISESSRGVSPLHF; V: TRBV10-3; size: NA
CDR3: CSVEDAVYEQYF; V: TRBV29-1; size: NA
CDR3: CASSSSEHLNTEAFF; V: TRBV7-9; size: many
CDR3: CATERSSPQHF; V: TRBV6-2/TRBV6-3; size: NA
CDR3: CASSRGLAGRRHDEQFF; V: TRBV11-1; size: NA
CDR3: CASSLGQVGETQYF; V: TRBV9; size: NA
CDR3: CSARKRGEQYF; V: TRBV20-1; size: NA
CDR3: CSVGGGPSNSYEQYF; V: TRBV29-1; size: NA
CDR3: CASSPSSVGDEQFF; V: TRBV7-3; size: NA
CDR3: CASSIGWGSNQPQHF; V: TRBV19; size: NA
CDR3: CAWSRLAGAYNEQFF; V: TRBV30; size: few
CDR3: CSVEAGDRPSSIYGYTF; V: TRBV29-1; size: NA
CDR3: CSARGYRGDDYGYTF; V: TRBV20-1; size: NA
CDR3: CASSQGGDGYEQYF; V: TRBV7-9; size: NA
CDR3: CASSLATTSTQYF; V: TRBV7-4; size: NA
CDR3: CAATRTGHEQYF; V: TRBV10-2; size: NA
CDR3: CATGDLNRGETQYF; V: TRBV24-1; size: NA
CDR3: CAISDEWTGENIQYF; V: TRBV10-3; size: many